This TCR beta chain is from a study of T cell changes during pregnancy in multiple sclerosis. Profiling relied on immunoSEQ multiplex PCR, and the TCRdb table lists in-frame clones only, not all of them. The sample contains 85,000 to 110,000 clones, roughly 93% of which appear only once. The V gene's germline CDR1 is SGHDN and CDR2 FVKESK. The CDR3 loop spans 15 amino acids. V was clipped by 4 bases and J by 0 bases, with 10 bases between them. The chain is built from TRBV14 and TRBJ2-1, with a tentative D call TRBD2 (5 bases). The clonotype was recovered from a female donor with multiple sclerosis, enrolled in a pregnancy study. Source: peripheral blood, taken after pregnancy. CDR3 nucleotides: TGTGCCAGCAGCCGAGGGCCAGTCTCCTACAATGAGCAGTTCTTC. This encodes CASSRGPVSYNEQFF.